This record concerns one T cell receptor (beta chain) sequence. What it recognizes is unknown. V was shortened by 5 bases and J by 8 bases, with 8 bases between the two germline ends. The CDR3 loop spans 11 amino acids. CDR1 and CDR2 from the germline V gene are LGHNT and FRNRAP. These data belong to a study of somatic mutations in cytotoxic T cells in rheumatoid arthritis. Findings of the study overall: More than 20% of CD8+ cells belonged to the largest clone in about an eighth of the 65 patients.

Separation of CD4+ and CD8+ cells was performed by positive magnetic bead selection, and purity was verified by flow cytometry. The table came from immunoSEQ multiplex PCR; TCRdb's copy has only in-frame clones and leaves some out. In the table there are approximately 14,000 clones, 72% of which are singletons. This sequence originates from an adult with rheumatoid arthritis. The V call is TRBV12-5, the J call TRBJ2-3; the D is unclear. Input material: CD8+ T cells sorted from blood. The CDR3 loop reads CASGPRVTQYF. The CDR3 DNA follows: TGTGCTAGTGGTCCACGGGTTACGCAGTATTTT. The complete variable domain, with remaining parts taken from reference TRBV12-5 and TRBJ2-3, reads DARVTQTPRHKVTEMGQEVTMRCQPILGHNTVFWYRQTMMQGLELLAYFRNRAPLDDSGMPKDRFSAEMPDATLATLKIQPSEPRDSAVYFCASGPRVTQYFGPGTRLTVL.